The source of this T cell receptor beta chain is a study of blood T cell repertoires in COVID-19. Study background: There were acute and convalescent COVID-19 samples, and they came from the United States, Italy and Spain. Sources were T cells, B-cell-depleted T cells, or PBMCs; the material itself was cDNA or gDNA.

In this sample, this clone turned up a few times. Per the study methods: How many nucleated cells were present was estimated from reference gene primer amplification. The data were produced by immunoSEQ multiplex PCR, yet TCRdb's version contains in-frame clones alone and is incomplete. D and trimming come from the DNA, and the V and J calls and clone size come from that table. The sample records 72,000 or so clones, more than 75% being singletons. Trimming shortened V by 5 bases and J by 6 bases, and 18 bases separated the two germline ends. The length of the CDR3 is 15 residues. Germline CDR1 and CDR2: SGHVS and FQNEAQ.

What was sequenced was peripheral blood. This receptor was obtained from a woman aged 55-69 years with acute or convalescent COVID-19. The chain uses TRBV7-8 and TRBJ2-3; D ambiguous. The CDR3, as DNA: TGTGCCAGCAGCCTCTTTGTCCGGTCCGCGGATACGCAGTATTTT. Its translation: CASSLFVRSADTQYF.